The 4 T cell receptor beta chains presented below share a single source sample, sequenced in a study of CD4 T cells in relation to SARS-CoV-2 and coronaviruses. The unexposed donors gave CD4+ T cells in about 2010-2019, prior to COVID-19. CD4+ T cells were isolated from the cells after around eleven days of culture. The repertoire was sequenced with immunoSEQ multiplex PCR; TCRdb's copy has only in-frame clones and lacks some. The sample has around 22,000 clones; under 80% are singletons. These TCRs are of unknown antigen specificity. Sequencing input: CD4+ T cells from PBMCs, cultured in vitro. Receptor source: a human donor in good health.

The genes are TRBV7-6 and TRBJ2-7; D possibly corresponds to TRBD2 (5 bases). Germline CDR1 and CDR2: SGHVS and FNYEAQ. V gave up 5 bases and J gave up 3 bases, with 14 bases separating them. There are 14 residues in the CDR3. CDR3 region: CASSPRDRVYEQYF. Here the CDR3 DNA reads TGTGCCAGCAGCCCCCGGGATCGAGTCTACGAGCAGTACTTC.

The table lists this clone with a few counts. The sample carries other DNA sequences with the same CDR3. V is TRBV14 and J is TRBJ1-6, with D uncertain. CDR3 length equals 14 residues. Germline-derived CDR1 and CDR2 are SGHDN and FVKESK. Trimming pared 0 bases from V and 8 bases from J, leaving 8 bases between. DNA of the CDR3: TGTGCCAGCAGCCAAGATCAAAGGTATTCACCCCTCCACTTT. This translates into CASSQDQRYSPLHF.

The gene calls are TRBV15 and TRBJ2-3, with D maybe TRBD1 (5 bases). CDR1 LNHNV and CDR2 YYDKDF come from the germline V gene (reference sequence). The V end was cut by 5 bases, the J end by 5 bases, with 17 bases between. The CDR3 contains 15 residues. The CDR3 coding sequence is TGTGCCACCAGCGGACGAACAGGTGGTGGAGATACGCAGTATTTT. This encodes CATSGRTGGGDTQYF.

The CDR3 protein is CASSWPSRGNTEAFF. The CDR3, as DNA: TGTGCCAGCAGTTGGCCCTCTAGGGGGAACACTGAAGCTTTCTTT. The chain combines TRBV6-6 with TRBJ1-1; TRBD1 is a possible D gene (5 bases). V gave up 4 bases and J gave up 1 base, with 13 bases separating them. This CDR3 contains 15 residues. The V gene's germline CDR1 is MNHNY and CDR2 SVGAGI (reference sequence).